The clone carrying this T cell receptor (beta chain) was found a few times. As yet, its antigen is unknown. This entry comes from a study of T cell responses to AZD1222 COVID-19 vaccine. Whole-study findings and limits: There were repertoire samples only from the period after the peak T cell response. White British people made up most donors, females outnumbered males, and clonal diversity was possibly underestimated.

Second-dose intervals near 4 or 12 weeks were combined. Libraries were prepared by immunoSEQ multiplex PCR; TCRdb keeps only in-frame clonotypes and omits some of them. Of roughly 92,000 clones listed, roughly 91% were seen once; the top ten hold 4.5% to 5%. The CDR3 runs 16 residues. The V segment lost 5 bases and the J segment 4 bases; nucleotides outside the gene matches: 11. The germline V gene has CDR1 PRHDT and CDR2 FYEKMQ (reference sequence). V is TRBV13 and J is TRBJ1-1, with 9 nucleotides matching TRBD1. The TCR was taken from an adult who received the AZD1222 COVID-19 vaccine. Material: peripheral blood, obtained 28 days after the second AZD1222 dose. The DNA of the CDR3 is TGTGCCAGCAGCCAATGGGACAGGGTCAGGAGCACTGAAGCTTTCTTT. It translates to CASSQWDRVRSTEAFF.